This passage covers 9 T cell receptor beta chains from one sample sequenced in a study of blood T cell repertoires in COVID-19. TCRdb keeps only in-frame clones here, not all; method: immunoSEQ multiplex PCR. Of 200,000 to 250,000 clones in the sample, approximately 84% were seen once. Material: peripheral blood. All receptors come from a man aged 50 or older who had recovered from COVID-19.

The chain links TRBV19 to TRBJ2-7, with a tentative D call TRBD2 (6 bases). Germline CDR1 reads LNHDA; CDR2 reads SQIVND (reference sequence). The V gene lost 3 bases and the J gene lost 4 bases, with 19 bases spanning the gap. The CDR3 contains 16 residues. DNA of the CDR3: TGTGCCAGTAGTATCTTCACGGGAGCAGACCGGTACGAGCAGTACTTC. Amino acids: CASSIFTGADRYEQYF.

J is TRBJ1-3 and V is TRBV4-1; 8 nucleotides agree with TRBD1. J was trimmed by 3 bases and V by 0 bases; bases with no gene match: 4. The germline gives CDR1 MGHRA, CDR2 YSYEKL. The CDR3 loop spans 16 amino acids. The CDR3 sequence: CASSQDPGGGGNTIYF. In nucleotides, the CDR3 is TGCGCCAGCAGCCAAGATCCAGGGGGCGGTGGAAACACCATATATTTT.

J is TRBJ1-2 and V is TRBV28; D remains unclear. Germline-derived CDR1 and CDR2 are MDHEN and SYDVKM. The ends were cut back, 6 bases at V and 4 bases at J, with 15 bases in the middle. This CDR3 has 14 residues. CDR3 coding DNA: TGTGCCAGCAGAACCGACGGGATAGGCTATGGCTACACCTTC. Translation gives CASRTDGIGYGYTF.

The chain links TRBV11-2 to TRBJ2-1, with a tentative D call TRBD2 (5 bases). Germline loops: CDR1 SGHAT, CDR2 FQNNGV. V was shortened by 6 bases and J by 10 bases, with 13 bases between the two germline ends. CDR3 size: 12 residues. The CDR3 DNA follows: TGTGCCAGCAGGAAACTAGAGGGCGAGCAGTTCTTC. Translated, it gives CASRKLEGEQFF.

V and J are TRBV9 and TRBJ2-5; D may be TRBD2 (6 bases). Trimming took off 4 bases at V and 7 bases at J, with 14 bases between the two ends. The CDR3 has 13 amino acids. The germline CDR1 and CDR2 sequences are SGDLS and YYNGEE. CDR3 residues: CASSFRDGGTQYF. As DNA, the CDR3 is TGTGCCAGCAGCTTCCGGGACGGGGGGACCCAGTACTTC.

The chain employs TRBV13 and TRBJ2-5; D unresolved. Germline-derived CDR1 and CDR2 are PRHDT and FYEKMQ (reference sequence). The CDR3 covers 11 residues. The ends were cut back, 1 base at V and 5 bases at J, with 2 bases in the middle. The CDR3 loop reads CASSLAETQYF. CDR3 in DNA: TGTGCCAGCAGCTTAGCGGAGACCCAGTACTTC.

The chain has TRBV28 and TRBJ2-5, with 8 positions matching TRBD1. J was trimmed by 2 bases and V by 3 bases; bases with no gene match: 5. This CDR3 has 15 amino acids. Germline CDR1 is MDHEN and CDR2 is SYDVKM. The CDR3, as DNA: TGTGCCAGCAGTTTCCGGACAGGGTATCAAGAGACCCAGTACTTC. Translating it yields CASSFRTGYQETQYF.

The V and J genes are TRBV7-9 and TRBJ2-5, with D perhaps matching TRBD2 (5 bases). From germline, CDR1 is SEHNR and CDR2 FQNEAQ (reference sequence). The CDR3 length is 15 residues. V lost 2 bases and J lost 1, with 11 bases in between. Written as DNA, the CDR3 is TGTGCCAGCAGCTTAAGTGTCGGGGTCCAAGAGACCCAGTACTTC. As protein: CASSLSVGVQETQYF.

The V call is TRBV7-2, the J call TRBJ1-5; TRBD1 might be the D (5 bases). In germline, CDR1 is SGHTA, CDR2 FQGNSA. V was trimmed by 3 bases and J by 6 bases, leaving 15 bases between them. CDR3 size: 15 residues. CDR3 DNA: TGTGCCAGCAGCTTCCGGCAGGGTGTGGGTCAGCCCCAGCATTTT. It is translated as CASSFRQGVGQPQHF.